The TCR beta chain under discussion was sequenced for a study of CD8 T cells in ankylosing spondylitis. Study-level findings and limits: Significant enrichment of disease-linked clones was reported in matched ankylosing spondylitis synovial fluid. The study identified a TCR beta motif of 7 or 8 highly homologous variants that appeared characteristic of ankylosing spondylitis blood.

This CDR3 has 17 amino acids. Germline V gives CDR1 DFQATT, CDR2 SNEGSKA (reference sequence). TCRdb itself ran the 5' RACE reads through MiXCR, one entry per CDR3 protein. The table lists around 890,000 distinct CDR3 sequences, about an eighth of them singletons. As concerns this clonotype: As yet, its antigen is unknown. At one end, the junction sequence differs from germline, possibly due to a read error.

The clonotype comes from a male donor with ankylosing spondylitis. Input material: blood, either unsorted or a sorted T cell fraction (not recorded which). This chain connects TRBV20-1 to TRBJ2-3; 7 nucleotides match TRBD2. The CDR3, as DNA: TGCTGTGCTAGAGATTTATTAAGACGGGAGGTCGGAGATACGCAGTATTTT. Translating gives CCARDLLRREVGDTQYF.